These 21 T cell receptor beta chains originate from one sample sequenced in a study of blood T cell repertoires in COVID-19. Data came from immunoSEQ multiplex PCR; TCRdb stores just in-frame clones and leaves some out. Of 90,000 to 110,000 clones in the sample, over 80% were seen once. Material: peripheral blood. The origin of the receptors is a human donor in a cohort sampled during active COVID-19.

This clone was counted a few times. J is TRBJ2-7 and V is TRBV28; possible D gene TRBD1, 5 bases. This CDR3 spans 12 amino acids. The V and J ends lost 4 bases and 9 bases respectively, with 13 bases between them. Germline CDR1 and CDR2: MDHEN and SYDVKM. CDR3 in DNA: TGTGCCAGCAGTTCACCGACAGTCGGGCAGTACTTC. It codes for CASSSPTVGQYF.

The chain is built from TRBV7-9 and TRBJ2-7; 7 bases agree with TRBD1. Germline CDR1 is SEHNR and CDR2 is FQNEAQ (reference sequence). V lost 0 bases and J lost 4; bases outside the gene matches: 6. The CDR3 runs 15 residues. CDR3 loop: CASSLAQGPRYEQYF. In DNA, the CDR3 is TGTGCCAGCAGCTTAGCACAGGGGCCCAGGTACGAGCAGTACTTC.

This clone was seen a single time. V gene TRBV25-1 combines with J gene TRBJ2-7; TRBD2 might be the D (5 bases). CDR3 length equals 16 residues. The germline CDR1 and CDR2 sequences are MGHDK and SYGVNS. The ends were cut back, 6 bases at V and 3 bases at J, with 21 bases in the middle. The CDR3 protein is CASSRTRSSAYYEQYF. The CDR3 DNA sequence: TGTGCCAGCAGCAGAACCCGGAGTAGCGCCTACTACGAGCAGTACTTC.

CDR3 in amino acids: CASSLVSSNEQFF. The DNA for the CDR3 is TGTGCCAGCAGCTTAGTTTCCAGTAATGAGCAGTTCTTC. The chain employs TRBV7-3 and TRBJ2-1, with D unclear. The germline CDR1 and CDR2 sequences are SGHTA and FQGTGA. V was cut by 2 bases and J by 7 bases, with 9 bases left in between. The CDR3 is 13 amino acids.

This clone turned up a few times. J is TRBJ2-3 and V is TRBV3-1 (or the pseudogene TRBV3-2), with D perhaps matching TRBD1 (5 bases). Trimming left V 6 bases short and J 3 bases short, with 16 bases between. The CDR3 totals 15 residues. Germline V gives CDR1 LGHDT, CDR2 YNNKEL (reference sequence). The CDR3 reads CASSFRLGATDTQYF. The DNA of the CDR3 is TGTGCCAGCAGTTTCCGCCTTGGGGCAACAGATACGCAGTATTTT.

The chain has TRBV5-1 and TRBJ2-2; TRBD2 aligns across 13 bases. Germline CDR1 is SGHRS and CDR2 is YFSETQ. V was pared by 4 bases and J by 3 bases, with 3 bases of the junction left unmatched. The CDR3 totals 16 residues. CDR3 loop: CASSPGLAGHTGELFF. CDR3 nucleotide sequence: TGCGCCAGCAGCCCGGGACTAGCGGGGCACACCGGGGAGCTGTTTTTT.

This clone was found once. The CDR3 protein is CASRGVNTIYF. The CDR3 DNA reads as TGTGCCAGCAGAGGGGTAAACACCATATATTTT. The chain links TRBV6-5 to TRBJ1-3, with D maybe TRBD1 (5 bases). V lost 6 bases and J 6 bases, leaving 6 bases between the germline ends. The germline V gene has CDR1 MNHEY and CDR2 SVGAGI. The CDR3 covers 11 residues.

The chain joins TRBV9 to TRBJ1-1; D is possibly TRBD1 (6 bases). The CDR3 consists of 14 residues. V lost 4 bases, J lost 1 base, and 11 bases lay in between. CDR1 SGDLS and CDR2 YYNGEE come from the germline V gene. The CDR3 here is CASSPLTGNTEAFF. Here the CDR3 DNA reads TGTGCCAGCAGCCCGCTGACAGGGAACACTGAAGCTTTCTTT.

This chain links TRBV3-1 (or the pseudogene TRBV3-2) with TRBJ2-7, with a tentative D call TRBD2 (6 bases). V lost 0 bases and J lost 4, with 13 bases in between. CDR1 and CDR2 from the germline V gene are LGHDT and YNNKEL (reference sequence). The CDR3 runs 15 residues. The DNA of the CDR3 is TGTGCCAGCAGCCAAGATCGGGGGTCTTCGTACGAGCAGTACTTC. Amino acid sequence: CASSQDRGSSYEQYF.

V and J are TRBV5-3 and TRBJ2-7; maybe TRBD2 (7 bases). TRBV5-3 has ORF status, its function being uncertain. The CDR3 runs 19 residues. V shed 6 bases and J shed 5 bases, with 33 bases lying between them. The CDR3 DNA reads TGTGCCAGAACCCACCTCACGGGCAGCGGGACATCCATCCACCACGAGCAGTACTTC. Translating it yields CARTHLTGSGTSIHHEQYF.

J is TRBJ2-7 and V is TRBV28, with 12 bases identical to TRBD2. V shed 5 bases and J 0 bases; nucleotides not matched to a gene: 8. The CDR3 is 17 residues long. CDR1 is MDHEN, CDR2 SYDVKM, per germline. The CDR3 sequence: CASSPGTSGLTSYEQYF. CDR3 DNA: TGTGCCAGCAGTCCGGGGACTAGCGGGCTGACCTCCTACGAGCAGTACTTC. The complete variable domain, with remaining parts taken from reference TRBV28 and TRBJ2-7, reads DVKVTQSSRYLVKRTGEKVFLECVQDMDHENMFWYRQDPGLGLRLIYFSYDVKMKEKGDIPEGYSVSREKKERFSLILESASTNQTSMYLCASSPGTSGLTSYEQYFGPGTRLTVT.

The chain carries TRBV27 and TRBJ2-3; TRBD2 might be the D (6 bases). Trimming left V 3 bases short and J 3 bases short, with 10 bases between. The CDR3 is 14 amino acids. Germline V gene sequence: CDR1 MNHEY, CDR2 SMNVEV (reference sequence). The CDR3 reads CASSLWAGTDTQYF. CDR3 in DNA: TGTGCCAGCAGTTTGTGGGCGGGGACAGATACGCAGTATTTT.

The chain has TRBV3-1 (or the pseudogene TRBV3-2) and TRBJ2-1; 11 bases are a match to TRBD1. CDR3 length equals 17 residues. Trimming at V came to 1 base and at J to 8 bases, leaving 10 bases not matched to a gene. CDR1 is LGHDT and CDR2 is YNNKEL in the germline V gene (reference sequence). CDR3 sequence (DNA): TGTGCCAGCAGCCAAGCCGGGGACAGGGGGGGCATGGATGAGCAGTTCTTC. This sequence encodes CASSQAGDRGGMDEQFF.

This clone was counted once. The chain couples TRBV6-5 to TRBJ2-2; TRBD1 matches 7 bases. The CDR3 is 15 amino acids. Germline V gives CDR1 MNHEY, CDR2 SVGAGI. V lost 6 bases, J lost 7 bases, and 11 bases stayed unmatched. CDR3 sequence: CASSPPTGAGGELFF. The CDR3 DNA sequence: TGTGCCAGCAGCCCCCCAACAGGGGCCGGCGGGGAGCTGTTTTTT.

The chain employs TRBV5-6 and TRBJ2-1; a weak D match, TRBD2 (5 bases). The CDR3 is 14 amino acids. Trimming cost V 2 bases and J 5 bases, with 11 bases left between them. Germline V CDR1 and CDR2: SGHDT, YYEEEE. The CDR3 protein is CASSLLRRDNEQFF. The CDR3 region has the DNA TGTGCCAGCAGCTTACTCAGGCGGGACAATGAGCAGTTCTTC.

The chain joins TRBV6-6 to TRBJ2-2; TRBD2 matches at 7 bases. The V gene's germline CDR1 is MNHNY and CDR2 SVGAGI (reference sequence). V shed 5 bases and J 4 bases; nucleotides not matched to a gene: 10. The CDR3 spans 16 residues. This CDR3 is CASSSGIHRFTGELFF. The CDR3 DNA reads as TGTGCCAGCAGTAGCGGGATCCACAGGTTCACCGGGGAGCTGTTTTTT.

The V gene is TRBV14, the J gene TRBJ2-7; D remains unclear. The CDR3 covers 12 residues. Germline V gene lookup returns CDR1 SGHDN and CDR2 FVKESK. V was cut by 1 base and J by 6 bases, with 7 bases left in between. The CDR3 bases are TGTGCCAGCAGCCAAGTAGTATCCGAGCAGTACTTC. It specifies CASSQVVSEQYF.

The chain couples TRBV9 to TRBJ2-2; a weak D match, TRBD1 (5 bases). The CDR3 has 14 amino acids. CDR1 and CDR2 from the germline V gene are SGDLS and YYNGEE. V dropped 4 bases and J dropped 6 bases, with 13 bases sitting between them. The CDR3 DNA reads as TGTGCCAGCAGCCCCAACAGGCCTGCCGGGGAGCTGTTTTTT. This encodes CASSPNRPAGELFF.

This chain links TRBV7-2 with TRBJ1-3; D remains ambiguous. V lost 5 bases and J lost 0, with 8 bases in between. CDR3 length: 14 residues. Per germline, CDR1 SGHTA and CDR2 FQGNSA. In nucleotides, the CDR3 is TGTGCCAGCAGCCCCCTCCGCTCTGGAAACACCATATATTTT. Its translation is CASSPLRSGNTIYF.

The CDR3 loop is CASRAPLLAGGEETQYF. DNA for the CDR3: TGTGCCAGCAGGGCCCCCCTACTAGCGGGAGGAGAAGAGACCCAGTACTTC. This chain joins TRBV2 and TRBJ2-5; 12 positions match TRBD2. The CDR3 totals 17 residues. The V segment lost 6 bases and the J segment 3 bases; nucleotides outside the gene matches: 11. CDR1 and CDR2 from the germline V gene are SNHLY and FYNNEI.

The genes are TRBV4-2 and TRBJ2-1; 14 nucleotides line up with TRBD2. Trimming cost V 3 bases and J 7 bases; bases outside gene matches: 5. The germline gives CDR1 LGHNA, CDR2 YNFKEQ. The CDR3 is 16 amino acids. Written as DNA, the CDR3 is TGTGCCAGCAGCCAGGAGTGGACTAGCGGGGGGAATGAGCAGTTCTTC. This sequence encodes CASSQEWTSGGNEQFF.